The rows below give T cell receptor beta chains drawn from one sample of a study of T cell clonotyping in hematopoietic cell transplantation. Sequenced by immunoSEQ multiplex PCR; TCRdb stores in-frame clones only, minus some. The sample records 15,000 or so clones, 71% being singletons. The sample taken for sequencing was peripheral blood mononuclear cells. The source of these receptors is a woman in her sixties or seventies in good health. Some clones in this sample may be carry-over from other donors' samples. CDR3s include the opening cysteine and the closing phenylalanine or tryptophan.

V | CDR3
TRBV27 | CASSLGSGGYEQYF
TRBV2 | CASSAGPYEQYF
TRBV20-1 | CSASEGTGYTF
TRBV27 | CASRGSRDTEAFF
TRBV6-5 | CASTSQGADGYTF
TRBV6-5 | CASSYSETGQPQHF
TRBV30 | CAWSVSGLPTNEQFF
TRBV7-9 | CASSLQGSNQPQHF
TRBV6-5 | CASSYIPGGTDEQYF
TRBV19 | CAGADSVNQPQHF
TRBV28 | CASSLPGAENTEAFF
TRBV30 | CAWISLRASTEAFF
TRBV7-2 | CASRRGQGSSPLHF
TRBV5-4 | CASGRQGGGYTF
TRBV4-3 | CASSQDDGTGPRNTIYF
TRBV25-1 | CASSDHGGYTDTQYF
TRBV30 | CAWSVQGRENEKLFF
TRBV7-2 | CASSLGLWGPDGYTF
TRBV6-5 | CASSYRDRVSYEQYF
TRBV25-1 | CASSAQGNDEQYF
TRBV2 | CASSGSSLQGAGEQYF
TRBV29-1 | CSVEDGREVGYTF
TRBV5-4 | CASSLGGGGQPQHF
TRBV19 | CASSGQQIQPQHF
TRBV27 | CASSLSGAGELFF
TRBV7-9 | CASSLDRVEGYTF
TRBV7-3 | CASSSGLLNTEAFF
TRBV6-5 | CASSYSDRGNGYTF
TRBV28 | CAIRGRAGELFF
TRBV9 | CASSVGLGGQTNYGYTF
TRBV19 | CASSTQGTYEQYF
TRBV28 | CASSWGSRGAMSTEAFF
TRBV4-1 | CASSQPDRGNTGELFF
TRBV6-5 | CAISDRGNEKLFF
TRBV28 | CASSFVLGQGSGNQPQHF
TRBV27 | CASSSTLNYEQYF
TRBV25-1 | CASSAWVTGNTIYF
TRBV30 | CAWSTTTGSPQETQYF
TRBV6-5 | CASSPIKGAGSPLHF